The source of this TCR beta chain is a study of T cell responses to AZD1222 COVID-19 vaccine. This CDR3 spans 13 amino acids. V dropped 3 bases and J dropped 7 bases, with 9 bases sitting between them. From germline, CDR1 is WNHNN and CDR2 SYGVQD (reference sequence). Profiling relied on immunoSEQ multiplex PCR, and the TCRdb table lists in-frame clones only, not all of them. This table holds 90,000 to 110,000 clones, about nine tenths found once. The chain joins TRBV10-1 to TRBJ1-4; D is uncertain. This clonotype was sampled from an adult in good health. The material was peripheral blood, obtained on day 0 of AZD1222 vaccination. For the CDR3, the DNA is TGCGCCAGCAGTGAAGCCCGTGGTGAAAAACTGTTTTTT. This sequence encodes CASSEARGEKLFF.